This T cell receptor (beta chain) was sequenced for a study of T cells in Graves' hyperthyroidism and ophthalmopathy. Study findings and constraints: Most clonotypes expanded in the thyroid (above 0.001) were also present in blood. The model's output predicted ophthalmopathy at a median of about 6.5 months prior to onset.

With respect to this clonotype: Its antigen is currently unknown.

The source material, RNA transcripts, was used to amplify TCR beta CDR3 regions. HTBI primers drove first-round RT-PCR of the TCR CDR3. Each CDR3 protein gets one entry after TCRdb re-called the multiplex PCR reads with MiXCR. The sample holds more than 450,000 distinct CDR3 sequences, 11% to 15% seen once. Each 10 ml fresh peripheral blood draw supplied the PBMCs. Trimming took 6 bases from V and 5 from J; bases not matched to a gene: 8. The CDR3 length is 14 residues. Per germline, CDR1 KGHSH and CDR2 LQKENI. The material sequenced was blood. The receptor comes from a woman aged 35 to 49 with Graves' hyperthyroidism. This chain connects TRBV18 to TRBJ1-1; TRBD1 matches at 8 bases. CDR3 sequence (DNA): TGTGCCAGCTCTGCGGACAGGGACGGTACTGAAGCTTTCTTT. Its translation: CASSADRDGTEAFF.